This TCR beta chain derives from a study of shared clonotypes between healthy human individuals. Losses at the gene ends were 3 bases for V and 7 bases for J; bases not matched to a gene: 5. CDR1 KGHSH and CDR2 LQKENI come from the germline V gene. There are 16 residues in the CDR3. Sequencing used immunoSEQ multiplex PCR; TCRdb keeps in-frame clones, though not all of them. The sample holds 550,000 to 800,000 clones; around 72% are singletons and the top ten take approximately 1.8%. The sequenced sample was memory CD4+ T cells sorted from blood. The subset denotes: CD45RA-negative fraction. The source is a woman in her 30s in good health. The gene calls are TRBV18 and TRBJ2-2, with 13 positions matching TRBD2. The chain's CDR3 is CASSPGLAGPGGELFF. The CDR3 nucleotides read TGTGCCAGCTCACCGGGACTAGCGGGGCCCGGCGGGGAGCTGTTTTTT.